This T cell receptor beta chain was identified in a study of Graves' ophthalmopathy and Graves' hyperthyroidism. Overall study findings and caveats: Ophthalmopathy progression prediction by the model yielded a sensitivity of roughly 67% and a specificity of approximately 72%.

The hyperthyroidism patients, aged 18 to 65, had been newly diagnosed, with under 2 months' duration. Ineligible for inclusion were patients with other autoimmune diseases, uncontrolled infections, pregnancy or lactation. Serum thyroxine and TRAb, along with clinical symptoms, thyroid ultrasound and orbital computed tomography, were what diagnosis relied on. Ten or more counts support this clonotype. Its cognate antigen is unknown. V lost 4 bases and J 3 bases, leaving 14 bases between the germline ends. Germline CDR1 and CDR2: SGHKS and YYEKEE (reference sequence). The CDR3 sequence is 15 residues long. RNA transcripts yielded amplified TCR beta CDR3 regions. The first-round RT-PCR employed HTBI primers together with the Qiagen OneStep RT-PCR kit. A multiplex PCR was then performed as the second round. TCRdb redid the calling of the multiplex PCR reads with MiXCR, one entry per CDR3 protein. Of 1 million to 1.3 million distinct CDR3 sequences listed, about two fifths are singletons.

This clonotype was sampled from an adult man with Graves' hyperthyroidism. Sample: peripheral blood or thyroid tissue (not recorded which). The chain links TRBV5-5 to TRBJ1-5, with D hard to call. The CDR3 spells CASSETGINNQPQHF. The CDR3, as DNA: TGTGCCAGCAGCGAGACCGGGATAAACAATCAGCCCCAGCATTTT.